This T cell receptor (beta chain) was obtained from a study of patients and donors after allogeneic stem cell transplantation. This clonotype came up a few times. Germline CDR1 and CDR2: PRHDT and FYEKMQ (reference sequence). CDR3 size: 23 residues. Trimming removed 0 bases from V and 1 base from J; junction bases left unmatched: 24. TCRdb redid the calling of the RT-PCR reads with MiXCR, one entry per CDR3 protein. The sample holds about 24,000 distinct CDR3 sequences, approximately 42% seen once. The chain joins TRBV13 to TRBJ1-1; 9 bases are shared with TRBD1. The sequence was obtained from a human donor who was either an allogeneic HSCT recipient or a stem cell or donor lymphocyte infusion donor (not recorded which). It is not recorded whose cells these are; they may come from a transplant donor. Sample: blood, either unsorted or a sorted T cell fraction (not recorded which). The CDR3 DNA sequence: TGTGCCAGCAGCTTAGGCCTAAAATACGGGACAGGGAAGGGAATCGGTGGGAACACTGAAGCTTTCTTT. Residues: CASSLGLKYGTGKGIGGNTEAFF. The complete variable domain, with remaining parts taken from reference TRBV13 and TRBJ1-1, reads AAGVIQSPRHLIKEKRETATLKCYPIPRHDTVYWYQQGPGQDPQFLISFYEKMQSDKGSIPDRFSAQQFSDYHSELNMSSLELGDSALYFCASSLGLKYGTGKGIGGNTEAFFGQGTRLTVV.